This TCR beta chain was found in a study of blood T cell repertoires in COVID-19. At the level of the study: Samples of COVID-19 (acute and convalescent) were obtained from the United States, Italy and Spain. The analysed material was cDNA or gDNA that came from T cells, B-cell-depleted T cells, or PBMCs.

Per the study methods: Amplification of reference gene primers provided the estimated nucleated cell counts. Sequenced by immunoSEQ multiplex PCR; TCRdb stores in-frame clones only, minus some. The V and J calls and clone size are taken from that table; D and trimming were inferred from the DNA. This sample yields tens of thousands of clones, of which 90% to 95% are seen a single time; around 7% belongs to the top ten. During active infection, Seattle patients enrolled and were then monitored through disease. Trimming removed 2 bases from V and 0 bases from J; junction bases left unmatched: 7. The CDR3 spans 17 residues. Germline V gene sequence: CDR1 KGHSH, CDR2 LQKENI.

Input material: peripheral blood. The clonotype comes from a middle-aged man with COVID-19, enrolled during active disease. The rearrangement links TRBV18 to TRBJ2-3; 8 bases are a match to TRBD2. The CDR3 spells CASSPSRASGSTDTQYF. As DNA, the CDR3 is TGTGCCAGCTCACCATCTCGGGCTAGCGGGAGCACAGATACGCAGTATTTT.